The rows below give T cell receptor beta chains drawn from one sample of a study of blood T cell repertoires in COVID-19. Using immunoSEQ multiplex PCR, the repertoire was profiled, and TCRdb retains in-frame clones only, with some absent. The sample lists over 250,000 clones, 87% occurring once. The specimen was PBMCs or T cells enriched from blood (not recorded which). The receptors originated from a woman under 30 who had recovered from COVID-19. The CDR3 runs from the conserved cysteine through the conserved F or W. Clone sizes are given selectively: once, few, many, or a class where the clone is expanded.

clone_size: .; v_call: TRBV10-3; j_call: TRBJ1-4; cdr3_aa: CATGTERDGGEKLFF
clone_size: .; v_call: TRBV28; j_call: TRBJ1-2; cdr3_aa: CASSSGTGINGYTF
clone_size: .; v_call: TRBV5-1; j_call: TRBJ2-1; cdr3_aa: CASSLAGGVYNEQFF
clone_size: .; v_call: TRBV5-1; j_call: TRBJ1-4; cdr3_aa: CASSSQGQGEKLFF
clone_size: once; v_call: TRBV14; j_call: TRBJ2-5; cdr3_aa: CASRATGGGETQYF
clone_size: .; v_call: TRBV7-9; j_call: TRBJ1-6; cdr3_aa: CASSRPGQTLHF
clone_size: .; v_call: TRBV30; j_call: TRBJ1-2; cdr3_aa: CAWSVGQGDYGYTF
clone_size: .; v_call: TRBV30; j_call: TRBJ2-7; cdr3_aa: CAWKGLAVQQYF
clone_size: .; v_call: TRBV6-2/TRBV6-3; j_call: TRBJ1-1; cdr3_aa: CASSKQPNTEAFF
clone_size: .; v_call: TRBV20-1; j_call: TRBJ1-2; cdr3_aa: CSETANYGYTF
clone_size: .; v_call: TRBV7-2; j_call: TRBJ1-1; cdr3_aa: CASSPQGARTTEAFF
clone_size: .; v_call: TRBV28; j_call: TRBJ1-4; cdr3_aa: CAGGGANEKLFF
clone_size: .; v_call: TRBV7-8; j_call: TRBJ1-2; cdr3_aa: CASSLARNLGYTF
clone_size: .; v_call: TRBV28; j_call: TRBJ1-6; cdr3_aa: CASSLPGTGYNSPLHF
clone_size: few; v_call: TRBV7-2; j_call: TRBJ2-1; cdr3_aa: CASSFSGFDEQFF
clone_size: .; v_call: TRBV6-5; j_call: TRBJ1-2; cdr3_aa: CASSYLIGDYGYTF
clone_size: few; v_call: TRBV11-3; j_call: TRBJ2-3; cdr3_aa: CASSYSSSNTDTQYF
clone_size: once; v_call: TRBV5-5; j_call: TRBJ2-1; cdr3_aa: CASSPGGTRGYNEQFF
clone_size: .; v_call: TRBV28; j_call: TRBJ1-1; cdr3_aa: CASRLRGNTEAFF
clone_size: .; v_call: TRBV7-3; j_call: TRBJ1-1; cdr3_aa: CASSPERENTEAFF
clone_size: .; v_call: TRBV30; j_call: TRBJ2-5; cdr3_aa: CAWNQDRSVETQYF
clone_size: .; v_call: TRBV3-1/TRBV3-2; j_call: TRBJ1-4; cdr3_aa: CASSQGGGNEKLFF
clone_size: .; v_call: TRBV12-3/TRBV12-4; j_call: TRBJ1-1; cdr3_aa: CASSLTGKEAFF
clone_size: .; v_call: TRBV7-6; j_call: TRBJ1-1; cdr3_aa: CASSTRYRGQPNTEAFF
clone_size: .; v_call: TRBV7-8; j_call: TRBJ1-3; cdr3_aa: CASSLRRQGNTIYF
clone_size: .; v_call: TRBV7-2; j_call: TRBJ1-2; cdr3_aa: CASSSGRGTRYGYTF
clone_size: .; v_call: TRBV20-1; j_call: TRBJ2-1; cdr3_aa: CSAIDALAGGLNEQFF
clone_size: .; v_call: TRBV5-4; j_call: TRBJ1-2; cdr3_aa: CASSPDRESYGYTF
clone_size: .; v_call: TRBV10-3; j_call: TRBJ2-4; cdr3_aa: CASAPFQGTGENIQYF
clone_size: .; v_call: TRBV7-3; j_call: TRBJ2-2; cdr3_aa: CASSSTSGDTGELFF
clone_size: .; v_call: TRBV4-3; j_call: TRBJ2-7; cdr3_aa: CASSQDAGSYEQYF
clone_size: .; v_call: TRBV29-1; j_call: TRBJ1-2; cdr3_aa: CTGGDRNYGYTF
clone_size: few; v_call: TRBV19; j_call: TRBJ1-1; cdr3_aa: CASRSALATMNTEAFF
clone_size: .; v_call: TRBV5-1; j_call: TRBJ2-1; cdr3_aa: CASSFGGQASYNEQFF
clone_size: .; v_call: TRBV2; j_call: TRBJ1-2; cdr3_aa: CASSAAVRGYGYTF
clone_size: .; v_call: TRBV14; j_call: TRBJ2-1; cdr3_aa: CASTQGLAGARNEQFF
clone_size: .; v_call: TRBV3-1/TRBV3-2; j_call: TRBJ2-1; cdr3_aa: CASSLHRLAGGYNEQFF
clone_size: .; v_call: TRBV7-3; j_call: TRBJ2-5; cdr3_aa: CASSRTYSGQETQYF
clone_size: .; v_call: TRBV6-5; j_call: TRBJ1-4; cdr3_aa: CASRQDRAREKLFF
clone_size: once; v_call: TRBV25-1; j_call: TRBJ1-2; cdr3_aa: CASSVSGRSGYTF